Below, one T cell receptor (beta chain) is given with its context. The CDR3 length is 15 residues. Germline V gene data show CDR1 as MDHEN and CDR2 as SYDVKM. The junction had 6 bases not matched to a gene; V was cut back by 5 bases and J by 1 base. The table came from immunoSEQ multiplex PCR; TCRdb's copy has only in-frame clones and leaves some out. Counted here are 200,000 to 250,000 clones, around 81% occurring once; the ten biggest clones make up roughly 12%. These data are taken from a study of blood T cell repertoires in COVID-19. On the study more broadly: Sample material is recorded as cDNA or gDNA derived from T cells, B-cell-depleted T cells, or PBMCs.

The chain combines TRBV28 with TRBJ2-3; 7 positions match TRBD2. This sequence originates from a human donor in a cohort sampled during active COVID-19. Sequenced input: peripheral blood. CDR3 in amino acids: CASSPWGRGTDTQYF. In DNA, the CDR3 is TGTGCCAGCAGTCCTTGGGGGAGGGGCACAGATACGCAGTATTTT.